This T cell receptor (beta chain) was recovered during a study of beta chain features in type 1 diabetes. Across the whole study: Patients and healthy donors were similar in age, gender and cell yields. General study findings and limits: These data did not resolve whether HLA type affects TCRB rearrangement. Among patients with Type 1 diabetes, TCRB CDR3s were moderately but significantly shorter in every one of the four CD4+ subsets.

About this clone itself: What it recognizes is unknown.

Expressed TCRB transcripts were sequenced because the entire RNA isolate underwent reverse transcription. Assay: immunoSEQ multiplex PCR; the TCRdb copy retains only in-frame clones and omits some. The sample lists a few hundred thousand clones; approximately 11% were seen once. Sorting of CD4+ naive, central memory, regulatory and stem cell-like memory cells was performed via CD45RO/CCR7/CD25/CD127/CD95/CD27. Trimming shortened V by 5 bases and J by 6 bases, and 17 bases separated the two germline ends. Germline CDR1 reads GTSNPN; CDR2 reads SVGIG (reference sequence). There are 14 residues in the CDR3.

This chain connects TRBV30 to TRBJ1-5; TRBD1 might be the D (6 bases). The source material was naive CD4+ T cells from blood. The receptor was isolated from a young woman in good health. This CDR3 reads CAWHPGQGAQPQHF. Written as DNA, the CDR3 is TGTGCCTGGCATCCGGGACAAGGCGCTCAGCCCCAGCATTTT.